These T cell receptor beta chains were read from a single sample in a study of graft-versus-host responses after intestinal transplantation. No antigen has been identified for these receptors. This table comes from immunoSEQ multiplex PCR, and its TCRdb copy is limited to in-frame clones, with some not included. The sample carries about 39,000 clones, about 93% recorded once. The starting material was unstimulated CD8+ T cells sorted from spleen or lymph node cells, obtained before transplant. The receptors were gathered from a human donor who was the organ donor for an intestinal transplant. Each CDR3 is given with its conserved first and last residue. A D gene is named only where the DNA matches it firmly. Clone size is not always given. Where it is, it says once, few, many or a class for expanded clones.

J | D | V | size | DNA | CDR3
TRBJ2-3 | . | TRBV4-3 | . | TGCGCCAGCAGCCAAGAGCTGGGCACAGATACGCAGTATTTT | CASSQELGTDTQYF
TRBJ2-1 | . | TRBV6-1 | . | TGTGCCAGCAGTGAGGTTTGGGGAGCGGGCAATGAGCAGTTCTTC | CASSEVWGAGNEQFF
TRBJ2-7 | . | TRBV7-8 | . | TGTGCCAGCAGCTTACTTACGGTTCGTGCCTACGAGCAGTACTTC | CASSLLTVRAYEQYF
TRBJ1-1 | . | TRBV13 | few | TGTGCCAGCAGCTTACGCCCTGAAGCTTTCTTT | CASSLRPEAFF
TRBJ1-2 | TRBD1 | TRBV4-3 | . | TGCGCCAGCAGCCAAGTCGCGACAGGGGGCGGGTATGGCTACACCTTC | CASSQVATGGGYGYTF
TRBJ2-1 | TRBD2 | TRBV15 | . | TGTGCCACCAGTAGGACTAGCGGGAGGATGGAAAATGAGCAGTTCTTC | CATSRTSGRMENEQFF
TRBJ2-5 | . | TRBV14 | . | TGTGCCAGCAGCACACTACTGGGGGCCCAGTACTTC | CASSTLLGAQYF
TRBJ2-7 | . | TRBV2 | once | TGTGCCAGCAGCGCGTCCGGGACTGACTCCTACGAGCAGTACTTC | CASSASGTDSYEQYF
TRBJ2-7 | TRBD2 | TRBV4-3 | . | TGCGCCAGCAGCCAGTCCGTCGGAACTAGCGGATACGAGCAGTACTTC | CASSQSVGTSGYEQYF
TRBJ2-1 | . | TRBV4-3 | . | TGCGCCAGCAGCCAGGGGAGAAGCTCCTACAATGAGCAGTTCTTC | CASSQGRSSYNEQFF
TRBJ2-1 | TRBD2 | TRBV7-2 | . | TGTGCCAGCAGCTTAGTATTCTGGGCTAGCGGGAGGGCAGACAATGAGCAGTTCTTC | CASSLVFWASGRADNEQFF
TRBJ2-1 | TRBD1 | TRBV14 | . | TGTGCCAGCAGCCAGGACAGGGGGATCGATGAGCAGTTCTTC | CASSQDRGIDEQFF
TRBJ2-1 | TRBD2 | TRBV7-2 | . | TGTGCCAGCAGCTTAGACCTAGCGGGAGTGGGGAATGAGCAGTTCTTC | CASSLDLAGVGNEQFF
TRBJ2-7 | TRBD1 | TRBV7-9 | . | TGTGCCAGCAGCTCGCCGGGACAGGGATTCCACGAGCAGTACTTC | CASSSPGQGFHEQYF
TRBJ2-2 | . | TRBV5-4 | few | TGTGCCAGCAGCTGGGGGTTGGGGACGAACACCGGGGAGCTGTTTTTT | CASSWGLGTNTGELFF
TRBJ1-5 | . | TRBV28 | . | TGTGCCAGCAGCGCCGGGGCCCCGTATAGCAATCAGCCCCAGCATTTT | CASSAGAPYSNQPQHF
TRBJ2-5 | . | TRBV5-4 | . | TGTGCCAGCAGCTTGACGGGAATAGAGACCCAGTACTTC | CASSLTGIETQYF
TRBJ1-1 | . | TRBV29-1 | once | TGCAGCGTTGAGGAGGGGTTCGCTGAAGCTTTCTTT | CSVEEGFAEAFF
TRBJ1-1 | TRBD1 | TRBV19 | few | TGTGCCAGTAGTATAGGGACAGGGGGACCTGAAGCTTTCTTT | CASSIGTGGPEAFF
TRBJ1-2 | . | TRBV21-1 | . | TGTGCCAGCATCCGGGACAGGACTACTAACTATGGCTACACCTTC | CASIRDRTTNYGYTF
TRBJ1-5 | . | TRBV6-6 | few | TGTGCCAGCAGTTCGCAGGGGAATCAGCCCCAGCATTTT | CASSSQGNQPQHF
TRBJ2-2 | . | TRBV10-3 | once | TGTGCCATCAGTGAGAACGGGGAGCTGTTTTTT | CAISENGELFF